Listed here is a single TCR beta chain. Its antigen remains unidentified. The record originates from a study of shared clonotypes between healthy human individuals. This table comes from immunoSEQ multiplex PCR, and its TCRdb copy is limited to in-frame clones, with some not included. The data contain some 1,100,000 clones, around 78% of them singletons. Per germline, CDR1 MGHRA and CDR2 YSYEKL. Trimming removed 6 bases from V and 0 bases from J; junction bases left unmatched: 13. CDR3 length equals 18 residues. Each of the donors was a healthy adult who was HIV-negative and had not had a recent acute infection or vaccination. Nashville, Tennessee was home to all donors, each a Caucasian adult. Study-level findings and limits: A reduction in generation probabilities was seen for non-shared clonotypes relative to those shared by all four donors.

The source is a man younger than 35 in good health. Some clones in this sample may be carry-over from other donors' samples. Sample: memory CD4+ T cells from PBMCs. Regarding subset: CD45RA-negative fraction. The chain combines TRBV4-1 with TRBJ2-7; 11 bases fit TRBD2. This CDR3 reads CASSQQTLAGGASYEQYF. CDR3 nucleotide sequence: TGCGCCAGCAGTCAACAGACTTTAGCGGGAGGGGCCTCCTACGAGCAGTACTTC.